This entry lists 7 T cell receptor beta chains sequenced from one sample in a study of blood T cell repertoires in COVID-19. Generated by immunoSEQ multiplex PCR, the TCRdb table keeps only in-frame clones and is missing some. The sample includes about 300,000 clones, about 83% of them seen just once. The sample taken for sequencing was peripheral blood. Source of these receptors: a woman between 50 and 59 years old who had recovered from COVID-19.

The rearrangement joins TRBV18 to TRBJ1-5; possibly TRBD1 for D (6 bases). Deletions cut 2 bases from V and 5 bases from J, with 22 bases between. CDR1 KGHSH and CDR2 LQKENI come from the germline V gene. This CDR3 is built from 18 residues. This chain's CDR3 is CASSPDGVIGQLYQPQHF. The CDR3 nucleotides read TGTGCCAGCTCACCAGACGGGGTTATCGGACAGCTGTATCAGCCCCAGCATTTT.

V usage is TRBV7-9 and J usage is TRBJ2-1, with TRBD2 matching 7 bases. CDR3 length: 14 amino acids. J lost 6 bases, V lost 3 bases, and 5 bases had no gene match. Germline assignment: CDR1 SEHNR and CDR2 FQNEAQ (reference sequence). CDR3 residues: CASSFAGAGNEQFF. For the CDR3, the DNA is TGTGCCAGCAGCTTTGCGGGAGCGGGCAATGAGCAGTTCTTC.

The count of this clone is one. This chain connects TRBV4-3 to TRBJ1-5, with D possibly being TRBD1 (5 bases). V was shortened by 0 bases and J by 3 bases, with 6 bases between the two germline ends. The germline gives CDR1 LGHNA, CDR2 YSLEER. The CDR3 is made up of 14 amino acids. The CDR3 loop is CASSQDRANQPQHF. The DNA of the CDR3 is TGCGCCAGCAGCCAAGACAGGGCCAATCAGCCCCAGCATTTT.

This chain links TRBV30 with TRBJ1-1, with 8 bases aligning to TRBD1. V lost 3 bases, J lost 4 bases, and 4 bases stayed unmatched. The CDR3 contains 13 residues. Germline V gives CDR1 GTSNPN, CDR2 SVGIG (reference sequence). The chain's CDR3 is CAWRTTGGTEAFF. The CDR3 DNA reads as TGTGCCTGGAGGACCACAGGGGGCACTGAAGCTTTCTTT.

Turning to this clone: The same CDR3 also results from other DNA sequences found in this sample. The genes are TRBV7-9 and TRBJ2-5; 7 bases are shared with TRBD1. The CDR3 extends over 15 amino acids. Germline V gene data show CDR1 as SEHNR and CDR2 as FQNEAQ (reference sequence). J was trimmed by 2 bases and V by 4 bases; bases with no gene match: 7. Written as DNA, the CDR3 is TGTGCCAGCAGCTCTAGGACAGGCGGTCAAGAGACCCAGTACTTC. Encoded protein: CASSSRTGGQETQYF.

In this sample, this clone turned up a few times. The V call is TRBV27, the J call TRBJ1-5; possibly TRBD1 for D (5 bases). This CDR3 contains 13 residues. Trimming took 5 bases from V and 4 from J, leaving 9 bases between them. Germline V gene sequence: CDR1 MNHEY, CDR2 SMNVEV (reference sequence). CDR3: CASSTQGNQPQHF. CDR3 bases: TGTGCCAGCAGTACTCAGGGAAATCAGCCCCAGCATTTT.

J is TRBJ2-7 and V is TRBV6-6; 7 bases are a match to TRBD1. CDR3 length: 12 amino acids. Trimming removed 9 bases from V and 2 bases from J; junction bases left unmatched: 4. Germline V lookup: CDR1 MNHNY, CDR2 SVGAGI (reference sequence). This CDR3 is CASRTGAYEQYF. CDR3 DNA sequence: TGTGCCAGTCGGACAGGAGCCTACGAGCAGTACTTC.